This T cell receptor (beta chain) was captured in a study of blood T cell repertoires in COVID-19. The germline V gene encodes CDR1 LNHDA and CDR2 SQIVND (reference sequence). The CDR3 extends over 14 amino acids. Trimming pared 3 bases from V and 6 bases from J, leaving 12 bases between. Authors' methods: The assay estimated nucleated cells by amplifying reference gene primers. Some clones are missing from TCRdb's copy, which holds only in-frame ones; the method was immunoSEQ multiplex PCR. V and J calls and clone size are as listed in that table; D and trimming were resolved from the DNA. The sample contains 350,000 to 450,000 clones, approximately 89% of which appear only once.

The rearrangement links TRBV19 to TRBJ1-3; D is possibly TRBD1 (5 bases). The sequenced material came from PBMCs or T cells enriched from blood (not recorded which). The TCR was taken from a middle-aged woman who had been exposed to COVID-19. As DNA, the CDR3 is TGTGCCAGTAGTATGAGGGGAGGCGAAAACACCATATATTTT. This gives the protein CASSMRGGENTIYF.